This TCR beta chain stems from a study of blood T cell repertoires in COVID-19. As for the study in general: COVID-19 samples from acute and convalescent phases originated in the United States, Italy and Spain. Sources were T cells, B-cell-depleted T cells, or PBMCs; the material itself was cDNA or gDNA.

The V gene end was trimmed by 3 bases and the J gene end by 1 base; junction bases not matched to a gene: 6. Germline-derived CDR1 and CDR2 are SGDLS and YYNGEE. This CDR3 has 15 amino acids. Original processing notes: Amplification of reference gene primers was used by the study to estimate nucleated cell counts. TCRdb's copy holds only in-frame clones and misses some; the assay was immunoSEQ multiplex PCR. D and trimming come from the DNA, and the V and J calls and clone size come from that table. The repertoire holds 200,000 or so clones, with about 90% as singletons. The specimen sequenced was peripheral blood. The sequence derives from a man aged 35-49 years with active or convalescent COVID-19. V and J are TRBV9 and TRBJ2-5, with 7 bases fitting TRBD1. CDR3 amino acids: CASSAGQYIQETQYF. In DNA, the CDR3 is TGTGCCAGCAGCGCGGGACAGTATATCCAAGAGACCCAGTACTTC. Full variable domain (missing parts from reference TRBV9 and TRBJ2-5): DSGVTQTPKHLITATGQRVTLRCSPRSGDLSVYWYQQSLDQGLQFLIQYYNGEERAKGNILERFSAQQFPDLHSELNLSSLELGDSALYFCASSAGQYIQETQYFGPGTRLLVL.